Listed below are T cell receptor beta chains from one sample, sequenced in a study of cytomegalovirus exposure and HLA in healthy donors. Sequenced by immunoSEQ multiplex PCR; TCRdb stores in-frame clones only, minus some. The sample has roughly 80,000 clones; the top ten hold around 15%. Material for sequencing was PBMCs. The source is a man between 45 and 60 years old in good health and CMV-seropositive. Both conserved end residues are part of each CDR3. The order of the fields is J gene, D gene, V gene, CDR3 DNA, CDR3 protein. A D gene is named only where the DNA matches it firmly.

J gene: TRBJ2-1; D gene: TRBD2; V gene: TRBV28; CDR3 DNA: TGTGCCAGCAGTTGGGGGACTAGCGGGGGGCCCGGGCAGTTCTTC; CDR3 protein: CASSWGTSGGPGQFF
J gene: TRBJ2-7; D gene: TRBD1; V gene: TRBV29-1; CDR3 DNA: TGCAGCGTTGACACACCGGGACAGGGATACGAGCAGTACTTC; CDR3 protein: CSVDTPGQGYEQYF
J gene: TRBJ1-2; D gene: TRBD1; V gene: TRBV11-2; CDR3 DNA: TGTGCCAGCAGCCCCCGGACAGGGGCCTACTATGGCTACACCTTC; CDR3 protein: CASSPRTGAYYGYTF
J gene: TRBJ1-1; D gene: NA; V gene: TRBV7-9; CDR3 DNA: TGTGCCAGCAGCTTCCAGGGGAACACTGAAGCTTTCTTT; CDR3 protein: CASSFQGNTEAFF
J gene: TRBJ2-7; D gene: TRBD2; V gene: TRBV6-5; CDR3 DNA: TGTGCCAGCAGTAGCGGGAGTTCTCCCTACGAGCAGTACTTC; CDR3 protein: CASSSGSSPYEQYF
J gene: TRBJ2-7; D gene: NA; V gene: TRBV29-1; CDR3 DNA: TGCAGCGCAGGGAAGGGATACGAGCAGTACTTC; CDR3 protein: CSAGKGYEQYF
J gene: TRBJ1-2; D gene: TRBD1; V gene: TRBV19; CDR3 DNA: TGTGCCAGTAGACCAGACAGGGGGCAAGGCTACACCTTC; CDR3 protein: CASRPDRGQGYTF
J gene: TRBJ1-4; D gene: TRBD1; V gene: TRBV27; CDR3 DNA: TGTGCCACCAAGACAGGGCGCCTTTCAACTAATGAAAAACTGTTTTTT; CDR3 protein: CATKTGRLSTNEKLFF
J gene: TRBJ2-3; D gene: TRBD1; V gene: TRBV18; CDR3 DNA: TGTGCCAGCTCACCACAAGGGGGCAAAGACTGGGATACGCAGTATTTT; CDR3 protein: CASSPQGGKDWDTQYF
J gene: TRBJ2-3; D gene: TRBD2; V gene: TRBV11-2; CDR3 DNA: TGTGCCAGCAGCTCGCGGGAGCTGGTAACAGATACGCAGTATTTT; CDR3 protein: CASSSRELVTDTQYF
J gene: TRBJ2-1; D gene: NA; V gene: TRBV19; CDR3 DNA: TGTGCCAGTAGTATCCCCCTACAGGAAAGCTCCTACAATGAGCAGTTCTTC; CDR3 protein: CASSIPLQESSYNEQFF
J gene: TRBJ2-5; D gene: NA; V gene: TRBV29-1; CDR3 DNA: TGCAGCGTTGATGTGGGGGCTGGGGAGACCCAGTACTTC; CDR3 protein: CSVDVGAGETQYF
J gene: TRBJ1-5; D gene: NA; V gene: TRBV2; CDR3 DNA: TGTGCCAGCAGTGAAGGAAGCAGGGGCTCCCCGAAGGGGCGTCAGCCCCAGCATTTT; CDR3 protein: CASSEGSRGSPKGRQPQHF
J gene: TRBJ2-5; D gene: NA; V gene: TRBV27; CDR3 DNA: TGTGCCAGCAGGTGGAGTAAAAAGACCCAGTACTTC; CDR3 protein: CASRWSKKTQYF
J gene: TRBJ2-2; D gene: TRBD2; V gene: TRBV19; CDR3 DNA: TGTGCCAGTAGTATTGAAGGCGGGAGGGCTCTCAGCGCCGGGGAGCTGTTTTTT; CDR3 protein: CASSIEGGRALSAGELFF
J gene: TRBJ1-1; D gene: TRBD1; V gene: TRBV6-6; CDR3 DNA: TGTGCCAGCAGACAGGGGGCGCGGACTGAAGCTTTCTTT; CDR3 protein: CASRQGARTEAFF
J gene: TRBJ1-5; D gene: NA; V gene: TRBV27; CDR3 DNA: TGTGCCAGCAGTTTATCTGGGGACAACGATCAGCCCCAGCATTTT; CDR3 protein: CASSLSGDNDQPQHF
J gene: TRBJ1-1; D gene: NA; V gene: TRBV7-9; CDR3 DNA: TGTGCCAGCAGCAAGGTGGGGGGGCCTGGTGAAGCTTTCTTT; CDR3 protein: CASSKVGGPGEAFF
J gene: TRBJ1-5; D gene: NA; V gene: TRBV6-1; CDR3 DNA: TGTGCCAGCAGTGCCTCCTGGGGCCAGCCCCAGCATTTT; CDR3 protein: CASSASWGQPQHF
J gene: TRBJ2-2; D gene: TRBD1; V gene: TRBV5-1; CDR3 DNA: TGCGCCAGCAGCTTGGCTACAGGGGGCTGGACCGGGGAGCTGTTTTTT; CDR3 protein: CASSLATGGWTGELFF
J gene: TRBJ2-3; D gene: NA; V gene: TRBV7-3; CDR3 DNA: TGTGCCAGCAGCTTAACCCTCTTCGATACGCAGTATTTT; CDR3 protein: CASSLTLFDTQYF
J gene: TRBJ1-2; D gene: NA; V gene: TRBV11-2; CDR3 DNA: TGTGCCAGCAGCCCCGGGACATCTTCCTATGGCTACACCTTC; CDR3 protein: CASSPGTSSYGYTF
J gene: TRBJ2-3; D gene: TRBD2; V gene: TRBV18; CDR3 DNA: TGTGCCAGCTCACCAGTAAGCGGGGTTACAGATACGCAGTATTTT; CDR3 protein: CASSPVSGVTDTQYF
J gene: TRBJ1-1; D gene: NA; V gene: TRBV7-2; CDR3 DNA: TGTGCCAGCAGCTTATCTGGAGGGATGAACACTGAAGCTTTCTTT; CDR3 protein: CASSLSGGMNTEAFF
J gene: TRBJ2-1; D gene: NA; V gene: TRBV11-2; CDR3 DNA: TGTGCCAGCAGCTTAGAGCTTTTGAGCGATGAGCAGTTCTTC; CDR3 protein: CASSLELLSDEQFF
J gene: TRBJ1-1; D gene: NA; V gene: TRBV4-2; CDR3 DNA: TGTGCCAGCAGCCAAGATCCAGGACTGCCGAACACTGAAGCTTTCTTT; CDR3 protein: CASSQDPGLPNTEAFF
J gene: TRBJ1-6; D gene: NA; V gene: TRBV7-9; CDR3 DNA: TGTGCCAGCAGTGAGGGCCCTCCCGGGTCACCCCTCCACTTT; CDR3 protein: CASSEGPPGSPLHF
J gene: TRBJ2-7; D gene: NA; V gene: TRBV15; CDR3 DNA: TGTGCCACCAGCAGGGCATTTACAGGGAATCGGAATGAGCAGTACTTC; CDR3 protein: CATSRAFTGNRNEQYF
J gene: TRBJ2-1; D gene: TRBD2; V gene: TRBV5-6; CDR3 DNA: TGTGCCAGCAGCTCTGATAGCGGGAGTGGGAAGCAGTTCTTC; CDR3 protein: CASSSDSGSGKQFF
J gene: TRBJ1-2; D gene: NA; V gene: TRBV5-1; CDR3 DNA: TGCGCCAGCAGCTCCCTTACAGGGTACTATGGCTACACCTTC; CDR3 protein: CASSSLTGYYGYTF
J gene: TRBJ2-6; D gene: TRBD1; V gene: TRBV10-3; CDR3 DNA: TGTGCCATCAGTGGGACAGGGGCGACAACTGGGGCCAACGTCCTGACTTTC; CDR3 protein: CAISGTGATTGANVLTF
J gene: TRBJ1-2; D gene: TRBD1; V gene: TRBV7-9; CDR3 DNA: TGTGCCAGCACGGGACAGGAGTACTATGGCTACACCTTC; CDR3 protein: CASTGQEYYGYTF
J gene: TRBJ1-5; D gene: NA; V gene: TRBV29-1; CDR3 DNA: TGCAGCGTCAGCCAGGGGAATCAGCCCCAGCATTTT; CDR3 protein: CSVSQGNQPQHF
J gene: TRBJ1-2; D gene: NA; V gene: TRBV28; CDR3 DNA: TGTGCCAGCAGTTTAGGAGCGAACTATGGCTACACCTTC; CDR3 protein: CASSLGANYGYTF
J gene: TRBJ2-5; D gene: NA; V gene: TRBV6-6; CDR3 DNA: TGTGCCAGCAGTACTCAAGAAACCCAGTACTTC; CDR3 protein: CASSTQETQYF
J gene: TRBJ2-3; D gene: NA; V gene: TRBV19; CDR3 DNA: TGTGCCAGTAATCAGGGGTCCCTCAACACAGATACGCAGTATTTT; CDR3 protein: CASNQGSLNTDTQYF
J gene: TRBJ2-7; D gene: TRBD2; V gene: TRBV27; CDR3 DNA: TGTGCCAGCAGTCCCTTAGGGGGGGGACTAGCGGGGAACTACGAGCAGTACTTC; CDR3 protein: CASSPLGGGLAGNYEQYF
J gene: TRBJ2-5; D gene: TRBD2; V gene: TRBV7-9; CDR3 DNA: TGTGCCAGCAGCTCGTCCTGGGGGACTAGCGGGAAACAAGAGACCCAGTACTTC; CDR3 protein: CASSSSWGTSGKQETQYF
J gene: TRBJ2-7; D gene: TRBD2; V gene: TRBV29-1; CDR3 DNA: TGCAGCGTTGAACCCTCGAGAGCGGGAGCCCCGGGGGAGCAGTACTTC; CDR3 protein: CSVEPSRAGAPGEQYF